This TCR beta chain was documented in a study of Ad26.COV2.S vaccination and SARS-CoV-2 variants. V was pared by 4 bases and J by 6 bases, with 21 bases between. Germline CDR1 and CDR2: MGHRA and YSYEKL. The CDR3 totals 16 residues. The table came from immunoSEQ multiplex PCR; TCRdb's copy has only in-frame clones and leaves some out. The table includes more than 85,000 clones, about three quarters detected once. The gene calls are TRBV4-1 and TRBJ1-2; D is possibly TRBD1 (6 bases). Here the sequenced sample was peripheral blood, taken after recovery from COVID-19. This clonotype was sampled from a human donor who had recovered from COVID-19. CDR3 in DNA: TGCGCCAGCAGCCCGACGGGGGGGCAGGGGCATCATGGCTACACCTTC. Translation gives CASSPTGGQGHHGYTF.